Below, 26 T cell receptor beta chains from the same sample are listed, as sequenced in a study of T cell repertoires in cytomegalovirus infection. One entry per CDR3 protein, called by TCRdb with MiXCR from the reads. There are 900,000 to 950,000 distinct CDR3 sequences in the sample; around a third occur only once, and about 14% lies in the top ten. Antigens for these TCRs are unknown. This specimen consisted of cultured CD8+ T cells from PBMCs, obtained from culture after CMV antigen stimulation. The receptors were sampled from a human donor in good health (CMV status not recorded). Some clones in this sample may be carry-over from other donors' samples.

On this clonotype: One base away lies a much larger clone, so this may be a sequencing read error. The chain recombines TRBV7-8 with TRBJ1-1, with 7 bases matching TRBD1. Germline loops: CDR1 SGHVS, CDR2 FQNEAQ. There are 13 residues in the CDR3. CDR3: CTSSLGDSTEAFF. As DNA, the CDR3 is TGTACCAGCAGCTTGGGGGACAGCACTGAAGCTTTCTTT.

This clonotype appeared a few times. The chain carries TRBV7-6 and TRBJ1-1; 10 bases agree with TRBD1. CDR1 and CDR2 (germline): SGHVS, FNYEAQ. The CDR3 runs to 16 residues. V lost 5 bases, J lost 7 bases, and 13 bases stayed unmatched. The CDR3 nucleotides read TGTGCCAGCAGCGTGACGGGACAGGGGCGGTTTGATGAAGCTTTCTTT. Amino acids: CASSVTGQGRFDEAFF.

The sample holds a few counts of this clonotype. This chain links TRBV4-1 with TRBJ1-2, with D uncertain. With 3 bases removed from V and 6 bases from J, the gap between germline ends came to 17 bases. This CDR3 is built from 15 residues. CDR1 is MGHRA and CDR2 is YSYEKL in the germline V gene. CDR3 sequence: CASSQILRRGDGYTF. The CDR3 region has the DNA TGCGCCAGCAGCCAGATACTACGGCGGGGAGATGGCTACACCTTC.

The chain links TRBV14 to TRBJ1-1; D remains unclear. The CDR3 totals 13 residues. Germline V gene data show CDR1 as SGHDN and CDR2 as FVKESK. The ends were cut back, 1 base at V and 3 bases at J, with 6 bases in the middle. The CDR3 protein is CASSQGSYTEAFF. The CDR3 bases are TGTGCCAGCAGCCAAGGCAGTTACACTGAAGCTTTCTTT.

This clonotype was picked up a small number of times. The V call is TRBV4-1, the J call TRBJ2-1, with TRBD2 matching over 11 bases. The germline gives CDR1 MGHRA, CDR2 YSYEKL. The CDR3 runs to 17 residues. The V and J ends lost 3 bases and 2 bases, in that order; junction bases with no gene match: 6. CDR3 nucleotides: TGCGCCAGCAGCCAGCATCGTAGCGGGGGGGCCTACAATGAGCAGTTCTTC. Translating it yields CASSQHRSGGAYNEQFF.

V is TRBV3-1 and J is TRBJ2-3; D gene ambiguous. Trimming removed 3 bases at V and 0 bases at J, with 16 bases between. This CDR3 has 17 residues. From germline, CDR1 is LGHDT and CDR2 YNNKEL (reference sequence). The CDR3 protein is CASSQIVTAPSTDTQYF. The CDR3 DNA is TGTGCCAGCAGCCAGATTGTGACGGCCCCTAGCACAGATACGCAGTATTTT.

V is TRBV12-3 or TRBV12-4 and J is TRBJ2-6; D gene unclear. There are 17 residues in the CDR3. The V end lost 3 bases, the J end lost 4 bases, and 16 bases lay between the germline ends. The CDR3 spells CASSFGPPARGANVLTF. In DNA form, the CDR3 reads TGTGCCAGCAGTTTCGGCCCTCCTGCCCGAGGGGCCAACGTCCTGACTTTC.

In regard to this clonotype: The junction differs from germline at one of its ends, possibly a read error. The chain is built from TRBV6-2 or TRBV6-3 and TRBJ2-3; D not certain. The CDR3 has 13 amino acids. Germline V gives CDR1 MNHEY, CDR2 SVGEGT. CDR3 bases: TGTGCCAGCAGTTACACTTTCGGTTCGGAGCTCAATTTT. It specifies CASSYTFGSELNF.

The J gene is TRBJ2-6, the V gene TRBV10-3, with TRBD2 as a possible D gene (5 bases). V was trimmed by 8 bases and J by 2 bases, leaving 10 bases between them. There are 14 residues in the CDR3. Germline values: CDR1 ENHRY, CDR2 SYGVKD. CDR3 region: CAIYRGAGANVLTF. The CDR3, as DNA: TGTGCCATCTATCGGGGTGCTGGGGCCAACGTCCTGACTTTC.

This clonotype was observed a few times. The rearrangement links TRBV6-1 to TRBJ1-1; unclear D gene. CDR1 and CDR2 (germline): MNHNS, SASEGT. Between the trimmed V and J ends, which lost 5 bases and 0 bases, there was a span of 13 bases. The CDR3 is made up of 15 amino acids. CDR3 protein: CASSPPSGMNTEAFF. The CDR3 DNA is TGTGCCAGCAGTCCCCCGTCGGGTATGAACACTGAAGCTTTCTTT.

J is TRBJ1-1 and V is TRBV5-1; no clear D. Trimming removed 3 bases at V and 0 bases at J, with 15 bases between. CDR1 is SGHRS and CDR2 is YFSETQ in the germline V gene. The CDR3 length is 16 residues. The CDR3 is CASSSPVGTMNTEAFF. The CDR3, as DNA: TGCGCCAGCAGCTCGCCAGTTGGTACCATGAACACTGAAGCTTTCTTT.

Worth noting for this clonotype: At one of its ends the junction is not consistent with the germline gene, which may arise from a read error. V usage is TRBV4-3 and J usage is TRBJ2-7; D may correspond to TRBD1 or TRBD2 (5 bases each). Germline CDR1 reads LGHNA; CDR2 reads YSLEER. This CDR3 is built from 17 residues. This chain's CDR3 is CANSQVGTVDTPYEQYF. The CDR3 DNA reads as TGCGCCAACAGCCAAGTCGGGACGGTGGACACTCCCTACGAGCAGTACTTC.

This chain joins TRBV11-3 and TRBJ2-3; 11 positions agree with TRBD2. Looked up from germline, CDR1 is SGHNT and CDR2 is YENEEA. The CDR3 is made up of 19 amino acids. V lost 1 base to trimming and J lost 1 base; unmatched junction nucleotides: 10. The CDR3 here is CASSLVLAGARSRTDTQYF. In DNA, the CDR3 is TGTGCCAGCAGCTTAGTACTAGCGGGGGCCAGGAGTCGCACAGATACGCAGTATTTT. The full variable domain, its missing parts supplied by reference TRBV11-3 and TRBJ2-3, is EAGVVQSPRYKIIEKKQPVAFWCNPISGHNTLYWYLQNLGQGPELLIRYENEEAVDDSQLPKDRFSAERLKGVDSTLKIQPAELGDSAVYLCASSLVLAGARSRTDTQYFGPGTRLTVL.

The chain is built from TRBV7-6 and TRBJ1-2; 9 bases map to TRBD1. CDR1 is SGHVS, CDR2 FNYEAQ, per germline. The CDR3 consists of 16 residues. The V and J ends lost 5 bases and 4 bases, in that order; junction bases with no gene match: 11. The CDR3 DNA follows: TGTGCCAGCAGCCAAAAACAGGGGGCGGGCTTCTATGGCTACACCTTC. It is translated as CASSQKQGAGFYGYTF.

This clonotype showed up just once. A much larger clone sits a single nucleotide away, making a read error possible. The chain joins TRBV7-2 to TRBJ1-1, with 10 nucleotides matching TRBD1. Germline loops: CDR1 SGHTA, CDR2 FQGNSA. V trimming: 5 bases; J trimming: 4 bases; junction bases outside the gene matches: 16. The CDR3 sequence is 18 residues long. The CDR3 DNA reads as TGTGCCAGCAGCCCCTCCGATTGGACAGGGGGGTTGGGCACTGAAGCTTTCTTT. It codes for CASSPSDWTGGLGTEAFF. Full variable domain (outside the CDR3, taken from reference TRBV7-2 and TRBJ1-1): GAGVSQSPSNKVTEKGKDVELRCDPISGHTALYWYRQSLGQGLEFLIYFQGNSAPDKSGLPSDRFSAERTGGSVSTLTIQRTQQEDSAVYLCASSPSDWTGGLGTEAFFGQGTRLTVV.

This clonotype turned up a few times. The chain joins TRBV27 to TRBJ1-2; D is uncertain. Germline CDR1 reads MNHEY; CDR2 reads SMNVEV (reference sequence). The CDR3 totals 16 residues. Trimming cost V 3 bases and J 1 base, with 15 bases left between them. The CDR3 loop reads CASSFIRAEINYGYTF. In nucleotides, the CDR3 is TGTGCCAGCAGTTTCATTCGGGCAGAAATTAACTATGGCTACACCTTC.

The chain couples TRBV27 to TRBJ2-3; D call uncertain. The CDR3 length is 16 residues. CDR1 MNHEY and CDR2 SMNVEV come from the germline V gene (reference sequence). V was shortened by 2 bases and J by 4 bases, with 16 bases between the two germline ends. CDR3 sequence: CASSLSLRLDPDTQYF. The CDR3 DNA follows: TGTGCCAGCAGTTTAAGTCTCCGGTTGGACCCAGATACGCAGTATTTT.

This clonotype appeared many times. V usage is TRBV12-3 or TRBV12-4 and J usage is TRBJ1-5; D is unclear. The CDR3 contains 16 residues. Trimming removed 4 bases from V and 3 bases from J, with 16 bases in between. The CDR3 reads CASSSTPGLINQPQHF. The DNA for the CDR3 is TGTGCCAGCAGTTCTACCCCGGGTCTCATCAATCAGCCCCAGCATTTT.

This chain joins TRBV7-9 and TRBJ1-1; D is ambiguous. The germline V and J ends were trimmed by 6 bases and 4 bases, with 15 bases remaining between them. Germline CDR1 SEHNR, CDR2 FQNEAQ (reference sequence). The CDR3 is made up of 14 amino acids. The CDR3 sequence is CASSGWGNRTEAFF. The CDR3 nucleotides read TGTGCCAGCAGTGGGTGGGGAAACCGCACTGAAGCTTTCTTT.

This clonotype was detected a few times. The J gene is TRBJ2-3, the V gene TRBV6-5; a possible D gene is TRBD1 (5 bases). The germline V gene has CDR1 MNHEY and CDR2 SVGAGI. V lost 5 bases and J lost 1, with 10 bases in between. CDR3 length: 14 amino acids. DNA of the CDR3: TGTGCCAGCAGTCGACAGAGTCGCACAGATACGCAGTATTTT. This sequence encodes CASSRQSRTDTQYF.

At least ten counts were recorded for this clonotype. The chain is built from TRBV7-6 and TRBJ2-3, with D uncertain. V shed 5 bases and J shed 4 bases, with 13 bases lying between them. CDR1 is SGHVS and CDR2 is FNYEAQ in the germline V gene. CDR3 length equals 14 residues. CDR3 residues: CASSLATPPDTQYF. In nucleotides, the CDR3 is TGTGCCAGCAGCCTGGCGACTCCCCCAGATACGCAGTATTTT.

The chain joins TRBV29-1 to TRBJ1-1; no clear D. V dropped 3 bases and J dropped 3 bases, with 8 bases sitting between them. The V gene's germline CDR1 is SQVTM and CDR2 ANQGSEA. The CDR3 is 12 amino acids. CDR3 residues: CSVEGDHTEAFF. Here the CDR3 DNA reads TGCAGCGTTGAGGGAGACCACACTGAAGCTTTCTTT.

The CDR3: CASSVPPWGPTDTQYF. The CDR3 coding sequence is TGTGCCAGCAGCGTACCTCCATGGGGGCCCACAGATACGCAGTATTTT. This sequence joins TRBV9 and TRBJ2-3; weak D call: TRBD1 (6 bases). The CDR3 has 16 amino acids. Germline V gives CDR1 SGDLS, CDR2 YYNGEE. The V gene lost 1 base and the J gene lost 2 bases, with 14 bases spanning the gap.

The CDR3 sequence is CASSRPGQSSYNEQFF. The CDR3 DNA sequence: TGTGCCAGCAGCCGCCCGGGACAAAGCTCCTACAATGAGCAGTTCTTC. The chain joins TRBV27 to TRBJ2-1; tentative D call: TRBD1 (6 bases). Per the germline V gene, CDR1 is MNHEY and CDR2 is SMNVEV (reference sequence). The CDR3 is 16 amino acids. Trimming pared 6 bases from V and 0 bases from J, leaving 15 bases between.

This clonotype has just a few counts. V gene TRBV10-3 combines with J gene TRBJ2-1, with a possible D match to TRBD2 (8 bases). Germline-derived CDR1 and CDR2 are ENHRY and SYGVKD. V lost 5 bases to trimming and J lost 7 bases, with 18 bases between them. The CDR3 is 15 residues long. CDR3 region: CAISPPGRGRNEQFF. CDR3 in DNA: TGTGCCATCAGTCCTCCCGGGAGGGGGCGAAATGAGCAGTTCTTC.

The genes are TRBV4-3 and TRBJ2-3; perhaps TRBD1 as D (5 bases). Germline V gene lookup returns CDR1 LGHNA and CDR2 YSLEER. The CDR3 loop spans 14 amino acids. The V end was cut by 4 bases, the J end by 4 bases, with 12 bases between. The CDR3, as DNA: TGCGCCAGCAGCCCCGTAGTAGGGGCAGATACGCAGTATTTT. Its translation: CASSPVVGADTQYF.